These T cell receptor beta chains were read from a single sample in a study of spatial heterogeneity in lung cancer. TCRdb re-derived calls from the 5' RACE reads in MiXCR, one entry per CDR3 protein. The repertoire holds some 23,000 distinct CDR3 sequences, with around 10% as singletons. Sequenced material: lung tumor tissue, taken at surgery. The receptors shown here come from a male donor with early-stage non-small cell lung cancer. Both conserved end residues are part of each CDR3. Size is omitted from some rows. Given values are once, few, many or a class for expanded clones.

J gene,V gene,clone size,CDR3 length,CDR3 protein
TRBJ2-7,TRBV7-2,NA,14,CASSLDRGRTEQYF
TRBJ1-4,TRBV28,medium-sized,13,CASRQGLDEKLFF
TRBJ1-1,TRBV6-5,many,13,CASIPDPNTEAFF
TRBJ2-7,TRBV6-5,many,14,CASSYKGGSYEQYF
TRBJ2-4,TRBV24-1,few,17,CATSSSGAGERGNIQYF
TRBJ2-1,TRBV11-2,NA,15,CASSSGLAAYNEQFF
TRBJ2-5,TRBV27,few,15,CASSLLAGGLGTQYF
TRBJ2-7,TRBV6-2/TRBV6-3,many,11,CASSNKREKYF
TRBJ2-7,TRBV28,NA,12,CASSLFSASLYF
TRBJ2-1,TRBV6-6,many,14,CASSRPGQYNEQFF
TRBJ1-4,TRBV28,NA,14,CASSRGGADEKLFF
TRBJ1-1,TRBV20-1,NA,13,CSARGQVDTEAFF
TRBJ1-5,TRBV21-1,NA,14,CASTAGQANQPQHF
TRBJ1-6,TRBV28,many,14,CASSLGRPTGALHF
TRBJ2-1,TRBV20-1,NA,15,CSARDRGLASAEQFF
TRBJ2-7,TRBV4-1,NA,15,CASSQGPGPSYEQYF
TRBJ2-7,TRBV5-1,many,14,CASSPKTGWSEQYF
TRBJ2-6,TRBV7-8,NA,18,CASSLLQGAHSGANVLTF
TRBJ2-5,TRBV7-9,medium-sized,14,CASSPWGPQETQYF
TRBJ2-5,TRBV29-1,medium-sized,14,CSVVSGPLQETQYF
TRBJ2-3,TRBV20-1,NA,15,CSAGRLGGGTDTQYF
TRBJ1-1,TRBV27,many,15,CASSLGLRVNTEAFF
TRBJ2-1,TRBV11-2,many,14,CASSLATYYNEQFF
TRBJ2-1,TRBV10-2,many,13,CATRGQVNNEQFF
TRBJ2-2,TRBV5-1,many,15,CASRRTSANTGELFF
TRBJ1-2,TRBV28,many,10,CASSRYGYTF
TRBJ2-1,TRBV11-3,few,18,CASSLGPVSGVSYNEQFF
TRBJ2-5,TRBV7-6,NA,15,CASSGITGSQETQYF
TRBJ1-1,TRBV7-3,few,13,CASSSQPNTEAFF
TRBJ2-6,TRBV28,few,18,CASSLGTGQSVGANVLTF
TRBJ2-2,TRBV12-3/TRBV12-4,many,12,CASSFVTGELFF
TRBJ2-1,TRBV20-1,many,13,CSARWDSISLEFF
TRBJ1-5,TRBV12-3/TRBV12-4,few,15,CASSLRGVGNQPQHF
TRBJ2-7,TRBV7-9,NA,14,CASSSRSGSYEQYF
TRBJ2-6,TRBV7-9,NA,15,CASSLRVAGANVLTF
TRBJ1-2,TRBV28,many,14,CAISKQGANYGYTF
TRBJ1-1,TRBV24-1,many,15,CATSDGADMNTEAFF
TRBJ1-5,TRBV6-5,medium-sized,15,CASSYRPEGNQPQHF
TRBJ2-2,TRBV20-1,many,13,CSASDREPGELFF
TRBJ2-2,TRBV3-1,many,15,CASRPTDLGTGELFF
TRBJ2-6,TRBV4-3,many,13,CASSYSGANVLTF
TRBJ2-5,TRBV18,NA,13,CASSSAMTETQYF
TRBJ2-1,TRBV27,NA,12,CASSLDRYSQFF
TRBJ1-2,TRBV20-1,many,9,CSAREGHTF
TRBJ1-1,TRBV7-9,many,15,CASSSPSGQNTEAFF
TRBJ2-1,TRBV7-2,medium-sized,16,CASSPEEQTPYNEQFF
TRBJ2-2,TRBV6-5,many,18,CASSLRDRVTGNTGELFF
TRBJ2-3,TRBV6-6,few,12,CASSGRRDTQYF
TRBJ2-7,TRBV11-2,NA,12,CASSPGHYEQYF
TRBJ1-3,TRBV15,few,15,CATSSGTGDGNTIYF
TRBJ1-1,TRBV7-3,many,13,CASSLQSGAEAFF
TRBJ2-6,TRBV5-4,few,18,CASSAPGLTDSGANVLTF
TRBJ2-1,TRBV20-1,many,15,CSATYFSGTTNEQFF
TRBJ1-2,TRBV18,many,13,CASSPGQKNGYTF
TRBJ1-5,TRBV2,NA,14,CASRTDRGDQPQHF
TRBJ1-4,TRBV7-2,NA,13,CASSRQVNEKLFF
TRBJ2-4,TRBV6-1,many,12,CASSGTGQLMYF
TRBJ1-4,TRBV9,NA,14,CASSVGGAGEKLFF